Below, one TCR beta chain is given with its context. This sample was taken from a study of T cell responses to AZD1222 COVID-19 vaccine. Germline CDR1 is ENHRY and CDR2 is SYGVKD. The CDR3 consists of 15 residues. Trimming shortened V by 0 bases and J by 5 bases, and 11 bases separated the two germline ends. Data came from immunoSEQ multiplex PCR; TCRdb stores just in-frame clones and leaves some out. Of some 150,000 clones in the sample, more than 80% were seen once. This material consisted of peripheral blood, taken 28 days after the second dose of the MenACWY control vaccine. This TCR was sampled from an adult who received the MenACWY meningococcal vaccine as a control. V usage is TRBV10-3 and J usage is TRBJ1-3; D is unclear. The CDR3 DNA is TGTGCCATCAGTGAGTCGAATGGGTTAAGAAACACCATATATTTT. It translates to CAISESNGLRNTIYF.